This record covers a single T cell receptor (beta chain). The data were obtained in a study of technical replicates of blood from a few donors. Assay: immunoSEQ multiplex PCR; the TCRdb copy retains only in-frame clones and omits some. The repertoire holds fewer than 90,000 clones, with 90% to 95% as singletons. The sample consisted of T cells isolated from PBMCs. The TCR originated in a human donor in good health.

This chain's CDR3 is CASSEGLAPPFF. CDR3 nucleotides: TGTGCCAGCAGTGAAGGGCTAGCCCCACCGTTCTTC. The chain employs TRBV25-1 and TRBJ2-1, with a tentative D call TRBD2 (5 bases). The CDR3 consists of 12 residues. V shed 2 bases and J shed 15 bases, with 14 bases lying between them. Germline CDR1 reads MGHDK; CDR2 reads SYGVNS. The variable domain in full, with the rest retrieved from reference TRBV25-1 and TRBJ2-1, is EADIYQTPRYLVIGTGKKITLECSQTMGHDKMYWYQQDPGMELHLIHYSYGVNSTEKGDLSSESTVSRIRTEHFPLTLESARPSHTSQYLCASSEGLAPPFFGPGTRLTVL.